These T cell receptor beta chains were read from a single sample in a study of T-cell reconstitution after alpha-beta-depleted transplantation in children. From the PCR reads, TCRdb called clonotypes with MiXCR, one entry per CDR3 protein. The sample has around 270,000 distinct CDR3 sequences, less than 9.5% seen once; the top ten hold approximately 8.6%. Sequencing used peripheral blood, obtained 360 days after TCRalphabeta/CD19-depleted stem cell transplant. The receptors derive from a female patient aged 2-10 years who had a stem cell transplant for Fanconi anemia, so the T cells may come from the graft donor. CDR3s include the opening cysteine and the closing phenylalanine or tryptophan. D genes are given only for firm matches. A clone size is listed for some rows: how often the clone was seen (once, few, many), or a class if it is expanded.

abundance: -
j_gene: TRBJ2-2
d_gene: -
v_gene: TRBV9
CDR3aa: CASSVFSGELFF
CDR3nt: TGTGCCAGCAGCGTATTCTCGGGGGAGCTGTTTTTT

abundance: few
j_gene: TRBJ2-2
d_gene: TRBD2
v_gene: TRBV11-2
CDR3aa: CASSLRGPGLQNTGELFF
CDR3nt: TGTGCCAGCAGCTTAAGGGGTCCGGGACTACAGAACACCGGGGAGCTGTTTTTT

abundance: -
j_gene: TRBJ2-3
d_gene: -
v_gene: TRBV3-1
CDR3aa: CASSQDLWERGDTQYF
CDR3nt: TGTGCCAGCAGCCAAGATTTGTGGGAGAGAGGCGATACGCAGTATTTT

abundance: few
j_gene: TRBJ2-6
d_gene: TRBD1
v_gene: TRBV4-3
CDR3aa: CASSLKTGYQAGANVLTF
CDR3nt: TGCGCCAGCAGCCTCAAGACAGGGTATCAGGCTGGGGCCAACGTCCTGACTTTC

abundance: -
j_gene: TRBJ2-1
d_gene: TRBD1
v_gene: TRBV30
CDR3aa: CALPGQGSHEQFF
CDR3nt: TGTGCCCTGCCGGGACAGGGGTCCCATGAGCAGTTCTTC

abundance: many
j_gene: TRBJ2-3
d_gene: TRBD2
v_gene: TRBV5-1
CDR3aa: CASSGIAGGPGTQYF
CDR3nt: TGCGCCAGCAGCGGAATAGCGGGGGGGCCGGGTACGCAGTATTTT

abundance: -
j_gene: TRBJ1-1
d_gene: -
v_gene: TRBV6-5
CDR3aa: CASWAGGGAFF
CDR3nt: TGTGCCAGCTGGGCCGGAGGGGGAGCTTTCTTT

abundance: -
j_gene: TRBJ1-5
d_gene: -
v_gene: TRBV20-1
CDR3aa: CSAREGPNQPQHF
CDR3nt: TGCAGTGCTAGAGAAGGGCCCAATCAGCCCCAGCATTTT

abundance: many
j_gene: TRBJ1-6
d_gene: -
v_gene: TRBV10-3
CDR3aa: CAIGGSSYNSPLHF
CDR3nt: TGTGCCATCGGGGGGAGCTCCTATAATTCACCCCTCCACTTT

abundance: -
j_gene: TRBJ1-2
d_gene: -
v_gene: TRBV28
CDR3aa: CASSDGTPHGYTF
CDR3nt: TGTGCCAGCAGTGACGGGACGCCGCATGGCTACACCTTC

abundance: many
j_gene: TRBJ2-4
d_gene: -
v_gene: TRBV27
CDR3aa: CAWSVRRTRSKNIQYF
CDR3nt: TGTGCCTGGTCGGTAAGGCGGACCCGTTCCAAAAACATTCAGTACTTC

abundance: many
j_gene: TRBJ2-3
d_gene: -
v_gene: TRBV20-1
CDR3aa: CSASRDLNTDTQYF
CDR3nt: TGCAGTGCTAGCAGGGATCTTAACACAGATACGCAGTATTTT